Shown below are 7 T cell receptor beta chains from a single sample sequenced in a study of immune characterization of retroperitoneal liposarcoma. TCRdb reanalysed the PCR reads using MiXCR and keeps one entry per CDR3 protein. This table holds 10,000 or so distinct CDR3 sequences, around a quarter found once. Sequenced input: tumor tissue. All receptors come from a female donor with retroperitoneal liposarcoma.

The CDR3 DNA follows: TGTGCCAGCAGCTTAGTACAGGATCAGGCACCCCTCCACTTT. It encodes CASSLVQDQAPLHF. V gene TRBV7-8 combines with J gene TRBJ1-6; maybe TRBD1 (5 bases). Germline V gene data show CDR1 as SGHVS and CDR2 as FQNEAQ. The CDR3 spans 14 residues. V shed 1 base and J shed 11 bases, with 12 bases lying between them. Looking up the rest from reference TRBV7-8 and TRBJ1-6 gives the full variable domain: GAGVSQSPRYKVAKRGQDVALRCDPISGHVSLFWYQQALGQGPEFLTYFQNEAQLDKSGLPSDRFFAERPEGSVSTLKIQRTQQEDSAVYLCASSLVQDQAPLHFGNGTRLTVT.

Within the sample, this clonotype is medium-sized. The V and J genes are TRBV7-2 and TRBJ2-1, with TRBD2 identical over 7 bases. The DNA end lines up better with TRBJ2-7; the J call may be wrong. Germline-derived CDR1 and CDR2 are SGHTA and FQGNSA. The CDR3 spans 16 residues. CDR3 residues: CASSTRAGAVHNEQYF. The DNA for the CDR3 is TGTGCCAGCAGCACGAGGGCGGGAGCGGTACACAATGAGCAGTACTTC.

Only a few counts were recorded for this clonotype. The chain recombines TRBV24-1 with TRBJ2-1, with 8 bases lining up with TRBD1. With the DNA end fitting TRBJ2-7 better, the J assignment may be wrong. The CDR3 runs 15 residues. CDR1 is KGHDR and CDR2 is SFDVKD in the germline V gene. Here the CDR3 reads CATSDPGTGYNEQYF. Here the CDR3 DNA reads TGTGCCACCAGTGATCCCGGGACAGGATACAATGAGCAGTACTTC.

This clonotype is classed as medium-sized. The rearrangement links TRBV6-1 to TRBJ2-1, with 9 bases identical to TRBD2. V was clipped by 2 bases and J by 10 bases; unmatched bases: 9. CDR3 size: 15 residues. Germline CDR1 reads MNHNS; CDR2 reads SASEGT. The chain's CDR3 is CASSEFSGSSYEQFF. The CDR3 nucleotides are TGTGCCAGCAGTGAATTTAGCGGGAGCTCCTACGAGCAGTTCTTC.

This clonotype is medium-sized within its sample. The CDR3 DNA is TGTGCCAGCAGTTCGGGGAACCAGGCTTTTAGCATTCAGTACTTC. It yields the protein CASSSGNQAFSIQYF. The chain is built from TRBV6-1 and TRBJ2-4; tentative D call: TRBD2 (5 bases). Looked up from germline, CDR1 is MNHNS and CDR2 is SASEGT. V lost 5 bases, J lost 9 bases, and 20 bases lay in between. The CDR3 runs to 15 residues.

This clonotype is labeled as medium-sized. CDR3 DNA: TGTGCCAGCAGCTTGGTAGGAGTCGATCTCTCTGGGGCCAACGTCCTGACTTTC. Translation: CASSLVGVDLSGANVLTF. The chain joins TRBV7-8 to TRBJ2-6; D remains unclear. CDR3 size: 18 residues. Trimming took off 3 bases at V and 0 bases at J, with 15 bases between the two ends. Germline lookup yields CDR1 SGHVS and CDR2 FQNEAQ.

By share, this clonotype counts as medium-sized (0.01 to 0.1%). CDR3 amino acids: CASRLQGAKETQYF. The CDR3 nucleotides are TGTGCCAGCAGACTACAGGGGGCCAAAGAGACCCAGTACTTC. The gene calls are TRBV6-1 and TRBJ2-5, with 9 bases lining up with TRBD1. The CDR3 length is 14 residues. Losses at the gene ends were 6 bases for V and 3 bases for J; bases not matched to a gene: 5. Germline loops: CDR1 MNHNS, CDR2 SASEGT.